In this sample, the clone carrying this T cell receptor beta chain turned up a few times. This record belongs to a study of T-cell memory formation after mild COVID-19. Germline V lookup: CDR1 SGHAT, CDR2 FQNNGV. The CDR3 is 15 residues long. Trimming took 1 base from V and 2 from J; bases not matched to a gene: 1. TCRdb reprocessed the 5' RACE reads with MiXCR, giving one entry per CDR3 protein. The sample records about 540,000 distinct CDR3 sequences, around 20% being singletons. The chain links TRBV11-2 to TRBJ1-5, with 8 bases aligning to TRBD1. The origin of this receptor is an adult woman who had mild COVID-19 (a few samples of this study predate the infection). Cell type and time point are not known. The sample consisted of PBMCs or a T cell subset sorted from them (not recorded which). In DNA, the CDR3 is TGTGCCAGCAGCTTAGGGACAGGGCGCAATCAGCCCCAGCATTTT. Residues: CASSLGTGRNQPQHF.